The 7 T cell receptor beta chains given below trace back to one sample, sequenced in a study of cytomegalovirus exposure and HLA in healthy donors. A multiplex PCR was run with 60 Vbeta primers and 13 Jbeta primers. Here immunoSEQ multiplex PCR was the method, and the copy in TCRdb shows in-frame clones only, minus some. There are around 150,000 clones in the sample; about 70% occur only once, and over 2.5% lies in the top ten. The specimen sequenced was PBMCs. The receptors shown here come from a man aged 40-50 years in good health and CMV-seronegative.

The chain employs TRBV4-3 and TRBJ1-1; TRBD1 matches 9 bases. This CDR3 contains 16 residues. Germline V CDR1 and CDR2: LGHNA, YSLEER. V lost 0 bases, J lost 1 base, and 3 bases stayed unmatched. The CDR3 bases are TGCGCCAGCAGCCAAGATCCGGGACAGGGGAACACTGAAGCTTTCTTT. Translated, it gives CASSQDPGQGNTEAFF.

This chain joins TRBV5-1 and TRBJ1-1; 7 bases match TRBD1. CDR1 is SGHRS, CDR2 YFSETQ, per germline. The CDR3 contains 18 residues. V lost 4 bases and J lost 0; bases outside the gene matches: 15. The CDR3 is CASSRYPGTANMNTEAFF. CDR3 DNA sequence: TGCGCCAGCAGCAGATATCCCGGGACAGCCAACATGAACACTGAAGCTTTCTTT.

V usage is TRBV13 and J usage is TRBJ2-7; 9 bases are shared with TRBD1. This CDR3 contains 16 residues. J gave up 5 bases and V 4 bases, and 12 bases lay outside the gene matches. CDR1 PRHDT and CDR2 FYEKMQ come from the germline V gene (reference sequence). The CDR3 loop is CASSSRSGQGFNEQYF. The CDR3 DNA follows: TGTGCCAGCAGCTCTCGCTCGGGACAGGGCTTCAACGAGCAGTACTTC.

The chain combines TRBV6-5 with TRBJ2-2; TRBD2 agrees at 8 bases. V was pared by 8 bases and J by 7 bases, with 9 bases of the junction left unmatched. The CDR3 runs 14 residues. From germline, CDR1 is MNHEY and CDR2 SVGAGI. For the CDR3, the DNA is TGTGCCAGCCGAACGGGGGGGGAGGGCGGGGAGCTGTTTTTT. This gives the protein CASRTGGEGGELFF.

V and J are TRBV30 and TRBJ2-7; a possible D gene is TRBD2 (5 bases). V lost 5 bases to trimming and J lost 6 bases, with 11 bases between them. The CDR3 consists of 11 residues. Germline values: CDR1 GTSNPN, CDR2 SVGIG (reference sequence). The CDR3 reads CAWGSSGEQYF. CDR3 DNA sequence: TGTGCCTGGGGGAGCTCGGGCGAGCAGTACTTC. Together with reference TRBV30 and TRBJ2-7, the CDR3 gives the full variable domain: SQTIHQWPATLVQPVGSPLSLECTVEGTSNPNLYWYRQAAGRGLQLLFYSVGIGQISSEVPQNLSASRPQDRQFILSSKKLLLSDSGFYLCAWGSSGEQYFGPGTRLTVT.

The rearrangement joins TRBV5-1 to TRBJ2-7; unclear D gene. Trimming pared 0 bases from V and 3 bases from J, leaving 10 bases between. This CDR3 comprises 14 residues. Germline CDR1 is SGHRS and CDR2 is YFSETQ. The DNA for the CDR3 is TGCGCCAGCAGCTTGGGCCAGGCTTTCTACGAGCAGTACTTC. It specifies CASSLGQAFYEQYF.

This clone was detected once. CDR3 in amino acids: CASSQLPTGMNTEAFF. The CDR3 coding sequence is TGCGCCAGCAGCCAACTCCCGACAGGTATGAACACTGAAGCTTTCTTT. The genes are TRBV4-1 and TRBJ1-1; D perhaps matches TRBD1 (6 bases). The V gene lost 2 bases and the J gene lost 0 bases, with 13 bases spanning the gap. The CDR3 has 16 amino acids. Germline CDR1 and CDR2: MGHRA and YSYEKL.